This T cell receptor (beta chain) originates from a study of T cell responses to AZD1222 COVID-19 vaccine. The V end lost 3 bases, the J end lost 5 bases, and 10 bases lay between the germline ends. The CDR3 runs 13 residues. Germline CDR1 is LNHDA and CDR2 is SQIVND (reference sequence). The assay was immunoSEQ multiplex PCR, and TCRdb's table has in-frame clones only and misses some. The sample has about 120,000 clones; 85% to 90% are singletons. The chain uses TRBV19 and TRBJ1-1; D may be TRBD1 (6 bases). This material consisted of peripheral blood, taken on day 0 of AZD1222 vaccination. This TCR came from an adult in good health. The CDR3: CASSIQGQTEAFF. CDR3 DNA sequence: TGTGCCAGTAGTATCCAGGGGCAAACTGAAGCTTTCTTT.